The next 26 T cell receptor beta chains were all read from a single sample in a study of T cells after yellow fever vaccination. TCRdb independently ran MiXCR on the 5' RACE reads; one entry per CDR3 protein. Of 300,000 to 400,000 distinct CDR3 sequences in the sample, around a tenth were seen once. The sequenced sample was CD4+ T cells sorted from PBMCs, obtained 45 days after the yellow fever booster vaccination. Receptors were obtained from a man between 18 and 35 years old who received the YFV17D yellow fever vaccine.

This clonotype was counted a few times. V is TRBV4-3 and J is TRBJ2-3; 10 bases align to TRBD2. The CDR3 consists of 17 residues. Germline CDR1 LGHNA, CDR2 YSLEER. V lost 0 bases to trimming and J lost 6 bases; unmatched junction nucleotides: 9. CDR3 residues: CASSQDTSGGAMDTQYF. CDR3 DNA: TGCGCCAGCAGCCAAGATACCAGCGGGGGGGCCATGGATACGCAGTATTTT.

The chain carries TRBV7-3 and TRBJ2-2, with D unresolved. The V gene's germline CDR1 is SGHTA and CDR2 FQGTGA. Trimming removed 5 bases at V and 6 bases at J, with 10 bases between. The CDR3 consists of 13 residues. CDR3 coding DNA: TGTGCCAGCAGCGACGCCCCGGCCGGGGAGCTGTTTTTT. Translating it yields CASSDAPAGELFF.

The chain links TRBV29-1 to TRBJ2-5; 7 bases agree with TRBD2. V shed 7 bases, J shed 5 bases, and the junction held 4 bases outside the gene matches. The length of the CDR3 is 11 residues. CDR1 is SQVTM and CDR2 is ANQGSEA in the germline V gene. The CDR3 coding sequence is TGCAGCGGGGGGGGAAGGGAGACCCAGTACTTC. Its protein is CSGGGRETQYF.

This chain's CDR3 is CASSLEAGETPQHF. The CDR3 DNA is TGCGCCAGCAGCTTGGAGGCAGGCGAAACCCCCCAGCATTTT. The chain joins TRBV5-1 to TRBJ1-5; no definite D call. The V and J ends lost 0 bases and 10 bases respectively, with 14 bases between them. The CDR3 is 14 residues long. The germline CDR1 and CDR2 sequences are SGHRS and YFSETQ.

This chain uses TRBV12-3 or TRBV12-4 with TRBJ1-1, with TRBD1 as a possible D gene (6 bases). The V end was cut by 6 bases, the J end by 4 bases, with 24 bases between. This CDR3 has 17 amino acids. CDR3 in DNA: TGTGCCAGCAGCTCAAACCGCCCAGGGGCTGCGAGCACTGAAGCTTTCTTT. Its translation is CASSSNRPGAASTEAFF.

The CDR3 bases are TGTGCCAGTAGTATTCGCAATGAGCAGTTCTTC. Translating it yields CASSIRNEQFF. The chain links TRBV19 to TRBJ2-1, with unresolved D. With 3 bases removed from V and 6 bases from J, the gap between germline ends came to 3 bases. CDR3 length: 11 amino acids. Germline values: CDR1 LNHDA, CDR2 SQIVND (reference sequence).

This clonotype turned up a few times. J is TRBJ2-1 and V is TRBV6-2 or TRBV6-3; D is unclear. This CDR3 has 16 residues. Trimming cost V 5 bases and J 0 bases, with 14 bases left between them. Germline V gene lookup returns CDR1 MNHEY and CDR2 SVGEGT. The CDR3 region is CASSPPGIRSYNEQFF. The CDR3 nucleotides read TGTGCCAGCAGTCCCCCTGGCATCCGCTCCTACAATGAGCAGTTCTTC.

The chain couples TRBV19 to TRBJ1-2; TRBD1 aligns across 7 bases. V lost 5 bases and J lost 8; bases outside the gene matches: 11. Germline lookup yields CDR1 LNHDA and CDR2 SQIVND (reference sequence). This CDR3 has 14 amino acids. This CDR3 is CASSPETGRKGYTF. The CDR3, as DNA: TGTGCCAGTAGTCCGGAGACAGGGAGGAAGGGCTACACCTTC.

There are a few counts of this clonotype. The V call is TRBV9, the J call TRBJ1-1; a possible D gene is TRBD1 (5 bases). With 0 bases removed from V and 2 bases from J, the gap between germline ends came to 8 bases. Germline V gene data show CDR1 as SGDLS and CDR2 as YYNGEE. The CDR3 spans 14 residues. CDR3 region: CASSVVGDNTEAFF. CDR3 coding DNA: TGTGCCAGCAGCGTAGTGGGGGACAACACTGAAGCTTTCTTT. The whole variable domain, remainder taken from reference TRBV9 and TRBJ1-1, is DSGVTQTPKHLITATGQRVTLRCSPRSGDLSVYWYQQSLDQGLQFLIQYYNGEERAKGNILERFSAQQFPDLHSELNLSSLELGDSALYFCASSVVGDNTEAFFGQGTRLTVV.

V usage is TRBV5-4 and J usage is TRBJ2-3; unclear D gene. The CDR3 extends over 14 amino acids. V lost 4 bases and J 1 base, leaving 10 bases between the germline ends. Germline values: CDR1 SGHNT, CDR2 YYREEE (reference sequence). CDR3 residues: CASSPLFGTDTQYF. In DNA, the CDR3 is TGTGCCAGCAGCCCCCTCTTTGGCACAGATACGCAGTATTTT.

CDR3 nucleotide sequence: TGTGCCTGGAGTAGTATGGTGGCTTTCTTT. Translated, it gives CAWSSMVAFF. The chain is built from TRBV30 and TRBJ1-1; no firm D call. This CDR3 comprises 10 residues. V was cut by 2 bases and J by 11 bases, with 9 bases left in between. Germline CDR1 and CDR2: GTSNPN and SVGIG (reference sequence).

This clonotype was seen more than once but under ten times. The chain is built from TRBV3-1 and TRBJ2-5, with D perhaps given as TRBD1 or TRBD2 (5 bases each). Germline V gene data show CDR1 as LGHDT and CDR2 as YNNKEL (reference sequence). CDR3 length: 14 amino acids. V gave up 1 base and J gave up 1 base, with 7 bases separating them. This CDR3 reads CASSQAGTQETQYF. The CDR3 region has the DNA TGTGCCAGCAGCCAAGCCGGGACCCAAGAGACCCAGTACTTC.

This clonotype came up many times. The chain couples TRBV12-3 or TRBV12-4 to TRBJ2-5; the match to TRBD1 covers 7 bases. The CDR3 consists of 14 residues. V trimming: 5 bases; J trimming: 7 bases; junction bases outside the gene matches: 10. The CDR3 DNA reads as TGTGCCAGCAGTCTTACAGGGGATGGAGGGACCCAGTACTTC. Its protein product is CASSLTGDGGTQYF.

In this sample, this clonotype turned up many times. The chain recombines TRBV5-4 with TRBJ2-3; 13 bases agree with TRBD2. V shed 4 bases, J shed 6 bases, and the junction held 5 bases outside the gene matches. Germline values: CDR1 SGHNT, CDR2 YYREEE (reference sequence). There are 15 residues in the CDR3. Here the CDR3 reads CASSPTSGGGDTQYF. As DNA, the CDR3 is TGTGCCAGCAGCCCCACTAGCGGGGGGGGCGATACGCAGTATTTT.

This clonotype was found a few times. V gene TRBV5-1 combines with J gene TRBJ1-5; D not certain. V lost 0 bases to trimming and J lost 5 bases, with 12 bases between them. This CDR3 region has 15 residues. The germline CDR1 and CDR2 sequences are SGHRS and YFSETQ. This CDR3 reads CASSLGPRTDQPQHF. CDR3 in DNA: TGCGCCAGCAGCTTGGGACCCCGGACGGATCAGCCCCAGCATTTT.

The J gene is TRBJ1-3, the V gene TRBV7-9; maybe TRBD1 (5 bases). Trimming took 1 base from V and 4 from J, leaving 11 bases between them. Germline CDR1 reads SEHNR; CDR2 reads FQNEAQ (reference sequence). This CDR3 is 15 amino acids long. CDR3 in amino acids: CASSLGSSGGNTIYF. The CDR3 DNA is TGTGCCAGCAGCTTAGGGTCTTCAGGGGGAAACACCATATATTTT.

The rearrangement joins TRBV6-5 to TRBJ2-1, with 7 bases lining up with TRBD1. The CDR3 sequence is 13 residues long. V gave up 5 bases and J gave up 3 bases; unmatched junction bases: 1. Looked up from germline, CDR1 is MNHEY and CDR2 is SVGAGI. CDR3 sequence (DNA): TGTGCCAGCAGTCGGACAGGCTACAATGAGCAGTTCTTC. This codes for CASSRTGYNEQFF.

The J gene is TRBJ2-3, the V gene TRBV20-1; weak D call: TRBD2 (6 bases). Trimming took 1 base from V and 0 from J, leaving 11 bases between them. Germline V lookup: CDR1 DFQATT, CDR2 SNEGSKA (reference sequence). The CDR3 spans 15 residues. CDR3 bases: TGCAGTGCTAGAGGGCTAGCGTATAGCACAGATACGCAGTATTTT. It codes for CSARGLAYSTDTQYF.

The rearrangement links TRBV6-6 to TRBJ1-1; the D is unclear. Germline V gene lookup returns CDR1 MNHNY and CDR2 SVGAGI (reference sequence). V lost 0 bases and J lost 1, with 6 bases in between. The CDR3 spans 14 residues. The CDR3 nucleotides are TGTGCCAGCAGTTACTCGGGGTCGAACACTGAAGCTTTCTTT. It is translated as CASSYSGSNTEAFF.

Only a few counts were recorded for this clonotype. This chain connects TRBV12-3 or TRBV12-4 to TRBJ2-7, with 11 bases aligning to TRBD2. The CDR3 covers 18 residues. V was clipped by 3 bases and J by 1 base; unmatched bases: 11. CDR3 sequence: CASSLASGGIGISYEQYF. The CDR3 DNA is TGTGCCAGCAGTTTGGCTAGCGGGGGGATAGGAATATCCTACGAGCAGTACTTC.

This clonotype showed up just a few times. The J gene is TRBJ2-1, the V gene TRBV6-2 or TRBV6-3; D remains unclear. Per germline, CDR1 MNHEY and CDR2 SVGEGT. This CDR3 has 13 amino acids. The V end was cut by 5 bases, the J end by 3 bases, with 8 bases between. This CDR3 reads CASSAGRYNEQFF. The CDR3 coding sequence is TGTGCCAGCAGTGCTGGACGCTACAATGAGCAGTTCTTC.

Only a few counts were recorded for this clonotype. The gene calls are TRBV11-3 and TRBJ2-5, with D tentatively TRBD1 (6 bases). V lost 1 base to trimming and J lost 4 bases, with 10 bases between them. Germline V gene data show CDR1 as SGHNT and CDR2 as YENEEA. There are 14 residues in the CDR3. The CDR3 here is CASSLGGTRETQYF. As DNA, the CDR3 is TGTGCCAGCAGCTTAGGTGGGACAAGAGAGACCCAGTACTTC.

The CDR3 is CAWSGDGAGQPQHF. CDR3 coding DNA: TGTGCCTGGAGCGGAGACGGGGCAGGTCAGCCCCAGCATTTT. The chain joins TRBV30 to TRBJ1-5; weak D call: TRBD1 (5 bases). Germline CDR1 GTSNPN, CDR2 SVGIG (reference sequence). With 3 bases removed from V and 6 bases from J, the gap between germline ends came to 15 bases. The CDR3 runs 14 residues.

The J gene is TRBJ2-7, the V gene TRBV23-1, with TRBD1 identical over 9 bases. TRBV23-1 is an ORF; its function is uncertain. This CDR3 spans 14 amino acids. Trimming at V came to 8 bases and at J to 5 bases, leaving 10 bases not matched to a gene. CDR3 in DNA: TGCGCCAGCCCAAGCCGGGACAGGGTTCACGAGCAGTACTTC. It specifies CASPSRDRVHEQYF.

This clonotype was counted a few times. This chain uses TRBV10-3 with TRBJ1-3; D is possibly TRBD1 (6 bases). V dropped 2 bases and J dropped 3 bases, with 8 bases sitting between them. Per the germline V gene, CDR1 is ENHRY and CDR2 is SYGVKD. The CDR3 is made up of 14 amino acids. The CDR3 DNA sequence: TGTGCCATCAGTGAGGGACAGATTGGAAACACCATATATTTT. Its protein is CAISEGQIGNTIYF.

This clonotype was picked up many times. The chain recombines TRBV4-1 with TRBJ2-2; D might be TRBD1 or TRBD2, each matching 5 bases. The V end was cut by 6 bases, the J end by 7 bases, with 9 bases between. This CDR3 is built from 12 residues. Germline V gene data show CDR1 as MGHRA and CDR2 as YSYEKL. The CDR3 region is CASRRGDGELFF. The CDR3 DNA reads TGCGCCAGCAGGAGAGGGGACGGGGAGCTGTTTTTT.